Below, 21 T cell receptor beta chains from the same sample are listed, as sequenced in a study of cytomegalovirus exposure and HLA in healthy donors. 60 Vbeta and 13 Jbeta primers were used in PCR. Produced via immunoSEQ multiplex PCR; TCRdb's table is partial and in-frame only. Altogether approximately 92,000 clones are present, over 75% being singletons, with the ten largest covering approximately 1.3%. Material for sequencing was PBMCs. The receptors come from a girl under 10 years old in good health and CMV-seropositive.

The chain uses TRBV7-9 and TRBJ2-3, with 7 bases lining up with TRBD2. Germline-derived CDR1 and CDR2 are SEHNR and FQNEAQ (reference sequence). This CDR3 is 17 amino acids long. The V and J ends lost 3 bases and 6 bases, in that order; junction bases with no gene match: 15. CDR3 amino acids: CASSLDSGAPRGDTQYF. CDR3 in DNA: TGTGCCAGCAGCTTGGACTCTGGGGCTCCGCGGGGGGATACGCAGTATTTT. Filled out from reference TRBV7-9 and TRBJ2-3, the complete variable domain reads DTGVSQNPRHKITKRGQNVTFRCDPISEHNRLYWYRQTLGQGPEFLTYFQNEAQLEKSRLLSDRFSAERPKGSFSTLEIQRTEQGDSAMYLCASSLDSGAPRGDTQYFGPGTRLTVL.

This rearrangement joins TRBV7-8 to TRBJ2-7; 11 bases match TRBD2. The CDR3 spans 17 residues. Germline CDR1 reads SGHVS; CDR2 reads FQNEAQ. V shed 1 base and J 2 bases; nucleotides not matched to a gene: 7. The CDR3 loop is CASSLVPLAGGPYEQYF. CDR3 in DNA: TGTGCCAGCAGCTTAGTACCGCTAGCGGGAGGACCCTACGAGCAGTACTTC. Combining the CDR3 with reference TRBV7-8 and TRBJ2-7 gives the whole variable domain GAGVSQSPRYKVAKRGQDVALRCDPISGHVSLFWYQQALGQGPEFLTYFQNEAQLDKSGLPSDRFFAERPEGSVSTLKIQRTQQEDSAVYLCASSLVPLAGGPYEQYFGPGTRLTVT.

This clone was seen only a few times. The chain recombines TRBV28 with TRBJ2-1; D remains unclear. The CDR3 runs 15 residues. Between the trimmed V and J ends, which lost 3 bases and 7 bases, there was a span of 16 bases. From germline, CDR1 is MDHEN and CDR2 SYDVKM. Here the CDR3 DNA reads TGTGCCAGCAGTTTTCCCCGCGAGGCCAAGAATGAGCAGTTCTTC. Protein product: CASSFPREAKNEQFF.

The chain is built from TRBV5-8 and TRBJ1-5; possible D gene TRBD1, 6 bases. The CDR3 spans 15 residues. Germline CDR1 is SGHTS and CDR2 is YDEGEE. V was pared by 4 bases and J by 0 bases, with 11 bases between. CDR3 loop: CASSPDRDSNQPQHF. Written as DNA, the CDR3 is TGTGCCAGCAGCCCGGACAGAGATAGCAATCAGCCCCAGCATTTT.

The rearrangement uses TRBV19 and TRBJ1-3; D remains unclear. V lost 7 bases, J lost 0 bases, and 16 bases lay in between. Germline V gene lookup returns CDR1 LNHDA and CDR2 SQIVND (reference sequence). The CDR3 loop spans 16 amino acids. The CDR3 DNA reads as TGTGCCAGTAAAACTGAGGCCCTCAGCTCTGGAAACACCATATATTTT. It yields the protein CASKTEALSSGNTIYF.

CDR3 DNA sequence: TGTGCCAGCAGCTTGTCAGGGGGCGGCTACACCTTC. Translated, it gives CASSLSGGGYTF. V gene TRBV5-6 combines with J gene TRBJ1-2; TRBD1 agrees at 8 bases. CDR3 length equals 12 residues. From germline, CDR1 is SGHDT and CDR2 YYEEEE. The V segment lost 1 base and the J segment 8 bases; nucleotides outside the gene matches: 1.

This clone was detected a few times. The CDR3 DNA reads TGTGCCAGCCTTCCGGGTCCTCGGAACAATGAGCAGTTCTTC. Translated: CASLPGPRNNEQFF. The V and J genes are TRBV28 and TRBJ2-1, with D uncertain. Trimming took 8 bases from V and 5 from J, leaving 16 bases between them. The germline V gene encodes CDR1 MDHEN and CDR2 SYDVKM. The CDR3 totals 14 residues. Supplemented by reference TRBV28 and TRBJ2-1, the full variable domain reads DVKVTQSSRYLVKRTGEKVFLECVQDMDHENMFWYRQDPGLGLRLIYFSYDVKMKEKGDIPEGYSVSREKKERFSLILESASTNQTSMYLCASLPGPRNNEQFFGPGTRLTVL.

The chain joins TRBV29-1 to TRBJ2-5, with TRBD1 as a possible D gene (6 bases). CDR1 is SQVTM and CDR2 is ANQGSEA in the germline V gene. The germline V and J ends were trimmed by 3 bases and 5 bases, with 16 bases remaining between them. The CDR3 is 14 amino acids. CDR3: CSVDLEQGSETQYF. DNA of the CDR3: TGCAGCGTTGACCTCGAACAGGGTTCGGAGACCCAGTACTTC.

The chain couples TRBV27 to TRBJ1-2; the D gene is possibly TRBD1 (5 bases). Trimming took off 5 bases at V and 2 bases at J, with 15 bases between the two ends. CDR3 length: 15 residues. Germline CDR1 and CDR2: MNHEY and SMNVEV (reference sequence). Written as DNA, the CDR3 is TGTGCCAGCAGTCCGATCAACAGGAGAAACTATGGCTACACCTTC. Protein product: CASSPINRRNYGYTF.

The rearrangement joins TRBV5-6 to TRBJ2-5; D is uncertain. The CDR3 extends over 12 amino acids. Per the germline V gene, CDR1 is SGHDT and CDR2 is YYEEEE. The germline V and J ends were trimmed by 2 bases and 2 bases, with 4 bases remaining between them. CDR3 coding DNA: TGTGCCAGCAGCTTCACACAAGAGACCCAGTACTTC. This translates into CASSFTQETQYF. Combining the CDR3 with reference TRBV5-6 and TRBJ2-5 gives the whole variable domain DAGVTQSPTHLIKTRGQQVTLRCSPKSGHDTVSWYQQALGQGPQFIFQYYEEEERQRGNFPDRFSGHQFPNYSSELNVNALLLGDSALYLCASSFTQETQYFGPGTRLLVL.

In its sample, this clone was seen once. CDR3: CASSAIGGALNEKLFF. The CDR3 DNA sequence: TGTGCCAGCAGCGCCATAGGGGGGGCCCTTAATGAAAAACTGTTTTTT. The chain uses TRBV7-6 and TRBJ1-4; D is perhaps TRBD1 (6 bases). V was trimmed by 5 bases and J by 4 bases, leaving 17 bases between them. CDR1 is SGHVS and CDR2 is FNYEAQ in the germline V gene. The CDR3 extends over 16 amino acids.

This clone was observed a handful of times. This chain connects TRBV6-5 to TRBJ2-3; 11 positions agree with TRBD2. The trim removed 5 bases at V and 6 bases at J, leaving 4 bases unmatched. The CDR3 length is 14 residues. Germline-derived CDR1 and CDR2 are MNHEY and SVGAGI. In DNA, the CDR3 is TGTGCCAGCAGTCCTAGCGGGAGGTGGGATACGCAGTATTTT. As protein: CASSPSGRWDTQYF.

V is TRBV19 and J is TRBJ2-7, with D hard to call. This CDR3 has 16 amino acids. The V and J ends lost 5 bases and 0 bases respectively, with 17 bases between them. Per the germline V gene, CDR1 is LNHDA and CDR2 is SQIVND (reference sequence). The CDR3, as DNA: TGTGCCAGTAGTTTCTCCACGGGTATTTCCTCCTACGAGCAGTACTTC. Translated: CASSFSTGISSYEQYF.

The chain employs TRBV28 and TRBJ2-7, with no clear D. The V gene lost 3 bases and the J gene lost 3 bases, with 6 bases spanning the gap. The CDR3 spans 12 residues. The germline V gene has CDR1 MDHEN and CDR2 SYDVKM. The CDR3 protein is CASSFRGYEQYF. The CDR3, as DNA: TGTGCCAGCAGTTTCCGAGGCTACGAGCAGTACTTC.

Details on this clone: The sample contains more than one DNA sequence encoding this CDR3. This chain uses TRBV30 with TRBJ1-5, with no clear D. Germline CDR1 and CDR2: GTSNPN and SVGIG (reference sequence). This CDR3 is built from 12 residues. Deletions cut 2 bases from V and 4 bases from J, with 6 bases between. The chain's CDR3 is CAWSSGNQPQHF. The CDR3 DNA reads TGTGCCTGGAGTTCGGGTAATCAGCCCCAGCATTTT.

The chain carries TRBV27 and TRBJ1-4, with D unclear. The CDR3 sequence is 15 residues long. V was cut by 3 bases and J by 4 bases, with 12 bases left in between. Germline V gives CDR1 MNHEY, CDR2 SMNVEV (reference sequence). The CDR3 spells CASSLWSVNNEKLFF. The DNA for the CDR3 is TGTGCCAGCAGTTTGTGGTCGGTAAATAATGAAAAACTGTTTTTT.

The chain is built from TRBV6-6 and TRBJ2-7; 10 nucleotides agree with TRBD1. Germline values: CDR1 MNHNY, CDR2 SVGAGI (reference sequence). CDR3 length: 14 amino acids. Unmatched junction bases numbered 6, after V lost 6 bases and J lost 4 bases. The chain's CDR3 is CASSWDRGTYEQYF. CDR3 in DNA: TGTGCCAGCAGCTGGGACAGGGGAACTTACGAGCAGTACTTC.

This chain uses TRBV10-3 with TRBJ1-5, with D tentatively TRBD1 (6 bases). Germline V gives CDR1 ENHRY, CDR2 SYGVKD. Trimming shortened V by 3 bases and J by 2 bases, and 11 bases separated the two germline ends. The CDR3 consists of 15 residues. As DNA, the CDR3 is TGTGCCATCAGTGAAACAGGGACGGGCAATCAGCCCCAGCATTTT. Its translation: CAISETGTGNQPQHF.

The chain is built from TRBV30 and TRBJ2-7, with D possibly matching TRBD1 (5 bases). The CDR3 runs 12 residues. V was clipped by 8 bases and J by 7 bases, with 18 bases between them. CDR1 is GTSNPN and CDR2 is SVGIG in the germline V gene (reference sequence). The CDR3 bases are TGTGCCAGCGACAGTCTGGGTTGGGAGCAGTACTTC. The encoded protein is CASDSLGWEQYF.

This rearrangement joins TRBV5-1 to TRBJ2-1; D is uncertain. V was clipped by 2 bases and J by 9 bases, with 9 bases between them. CDR1 is SGHRS and CDR2 is YFSETQ in the germline V gene. The CDR3 spans 12 residues. The CDR3 nucleotides are TGCGCCAGCAGCTTCAAACAGACTGAGCAGTTCTTC. It specifies CASSFKQTEQFF.

The chain joins TRBV5-8 to TRBJ2-7; weak D call: TRBD2 (6 bases). Germline CDR1 reads SGHTS; CDR2 reads YDEGEE. This CDR3 is built from 14 residues. V dropped 2 bases and J dropped 2 bases, with 11 bases sitting between them. The CDR3 DNA sequence: TGTGCCAGCAGCTTATCGGGAGCGCCCTACGAGCAGTACTTC. It codes for CASSLSGAPYEQYF.